This is a list of T cell receptor beta chains from one sample in a study of cytomegalovirus exposure and HLA in healthy donors. TCRdb's table, derived via immunoSEQ multiplex PCR, lists solely in-frame clones and lacks some. Among 180,000 or so clones listed, 77% were seen once. The sequenced sample was PBMCs. Receptors originate from an older woman in good health and CMV-seropositive. The CDR3 runs from the conserved cysteine through the conserved F or W. Fields, in order: CDR3 length, D gene, V gene, clone size, J gene, CDR3 DNA, CDR3 protein. D genes are given only for firm matches. Some rows have no size entry. The others give once, few or many, or a class for an expanded clone.

16,TRBD1,TRBV28,few,TRBJ1-2,TGTGCCAGCATTAAAAGGGGCGGACAGGGGTACTATGGCTACACCTTC,CASIKRGGQGYYGYTF
21,.,TRBV21-1,.,TRBJ1-5,TGTGCCAGCAGCAAAGGGGTAAGATACAGGGGGCTTAAGAGGAGCAATCAGCCCCAGCATTTT,CASSKGVRYRGLKRSNQPQHF
14,TRBD1,TRBV11-2,.,TRBJ1-4,TGTGCCAGCAGCTCCCGACAGGGAGGAGAAAAACTGTTTTTT,CASSSRQGGEKLFF
16,.,TRBV2,few,TRBJ1-3,TGTGCCAGCAGTGAAGCCCAGGCCCTCTCTGGAAACACCATATATTTT,CASSEAQALSGNTIYF
14,.,TRBV9,few,TRBJ2-7,TGTGCCAGCAGCGTAGCGGCGGAGGGGTACGAGCAGTACTTC,CASSVAAEGYEQYF
13,.,TRBV5-4,.,TRBJ2-5,TGTGCCAGCAGCTTAGCGGGCATCGAGACCCAGTACTTC,CASSLAGIETQYF
15,.,TRBV12-1,.,TRBJ2-3,TGTGCCAGCAGCTTTGGTAGGGGAAAGGTGGATACGCAGTATTTT,CASSFGRGKVDTQYF
13,.,TRBV29-1,.,TRBJ1-2,TGCAGCGTTGAAGGCGCCGCCTATTATGGCTACACCTTC,CSVEGAAYYGYTF
16,TRBD2,TRBV5-5,few,TRBJ2-3,TGTGCCAGCAGCTTCCTCCCGGGACTAGCGAGAGATACGCAGTATTTT,CASSFLPGLARDTQYF
15,TRBD1,TRBV5-8,few,TRBJ1-6,TGTGCCAGCAGCCCCCGGGACAGCTGGGATTCACCCCTCCACTTT,CASSPRDSWDSPLHF
11,.,TRBV2,.,TRBJ2-7,TGTGCCAGCAGGGAGCAGTACGAGCAGTACTTC,CASREQYEQYF
15,TRBD1,TRBV5-1,.,TRBJ1-3,TGCGCCAGCAGCCGGGGGACAGGGACCGGAAACACCATATATTTT,CASSRGTGTGNTIYF
15,TRBD1,TRBV7-9,.,TRBJ1-1,TGTGCCAGCAGCCCCACCGGGACAGGGGCGACTGAAGCTTTCTTT,CASSPTGTGATEAFF
14,.,TRBV2,.,TRBJ2-1,TGTGCCAGGGGGGGATCTTTCTCCTACAATGAGCAGTTCTTC,CARGGSFSYNEQFF
14,.,TRBV10-3,once,TRBJ1-1,TGTGCCATCAGTAAACAAGGAGGGGACACTGAAGCTTTCTTT,CAISKQGGDTEAFF
15,.,TRBV7-6,.,TRBJ2-5,TGTGCCAGCAGACCTCAGGGAATTGGCCAAGAGACCCAGTACTTC,CASRPQGIGQETQYF
17,TRBD2,TRBV7-8,few,TRBJ2-1,TGTGCCAGCAGCTTACGACTAGCGGGGGGACACTACAATGAGCAGTTCTTC,CASSLRLAGGHYNEQFF
16,.,TRBV7-2,.,TRBJ2-7,TGTGCCAGCAGCTTAGCGGCGGGGCTGGGCTCCTACGAGCAGTACTTC,CASSLAAGLGSYEQYF
14,TRBD2,TRBV28,.,TRBJ2-3,TGTGCCAGCAGTAGGCGGGGGGGCCCAGATACGCAGTATTTT,CASSRRGGPDTQYF
17,TRBD2,TRBV4-1,.,TRBJ2-1,TGCGCCAGCAGCCAAGATGAAGCACTAGCGGGAGGGTATGAGCAGTTCTTC,CASSQDEALAGGYEQFF
15,TRBD2,TRBV2,.,TRBJ2-2,TGTGCCAGCAGTCGACTAGCGGCCTTGACCGGGGAGCTGTTTTTT,CASSRLAALTGELFF
12,.,TRBV28,few,TRBJ1-5,TGTGCCAGCAGTTTACGAGGTCAGCCCCAGCATTTT,CASSLRGQPQHF
16,TRBD1,TRBV7-9,once,TRBJ1-3,TGTGCCAGCAGCCCACAGGGGTCTCCCACTGGAAACACCATATATTTT,CASSPQGSPTGNTIYF
14,.,TRBV2,.,TRBJ1-2,TGTGCCAGCAGTACCCCCCTACAGGGACATGGCTACACCTTC,CASSTPLQGHGYTF
15,TRBD1,TRBV7-9,.,TRBJ1-4,TGTGCCAGCAGCCCCACGGGACAGGAGAATGAAAAACTGTTTTTT,CASSPTGQENEKLFF
15,TRBD1,TRBV10-3,.,TRBJ1-6,TGTGCCATCACCGAGCAGGGGGGTGGGAATTCACCCCTCCACTTT,CAITEQGGGNSPLHF
18,TRBD2,TRBV5-4,once,TRBJ2-7,TGTGCCAGCAGCGCCCCCGGTGGGACTAGCGGGGGGCCCTACGAGCAGTACTTC,CASSAPGGTSGGPYEQYF
11,.,TRBV5-1,.,TRBJ1-4,TGCGCCAGCAGGTCACAGGGAAAACTGTTTTTT,CASRSQGKLFF
16,TRBD1,TRBV23-1,.,TRBJ1-2,TGCGCCAGCAGTCAAACAGGGGGAAGAGCTAACTATGGCTACACCTTC,CASSQTGGRANYGYTF
13,.,TRBV2,once,TRBJ1-4,TGTGCCAGCAGTGGGACAGTGTCGGAAAAACTGTTTTTT,CASSGTVSEKLFF
16,TRBD2,TRBV5-4,.,TRBJ2-5,TGTGCCAGCAGCTGGGGGGGGCGGGGGGACCAAGAGACCCAGTACTTC,CASSWGGRGDQETQYF